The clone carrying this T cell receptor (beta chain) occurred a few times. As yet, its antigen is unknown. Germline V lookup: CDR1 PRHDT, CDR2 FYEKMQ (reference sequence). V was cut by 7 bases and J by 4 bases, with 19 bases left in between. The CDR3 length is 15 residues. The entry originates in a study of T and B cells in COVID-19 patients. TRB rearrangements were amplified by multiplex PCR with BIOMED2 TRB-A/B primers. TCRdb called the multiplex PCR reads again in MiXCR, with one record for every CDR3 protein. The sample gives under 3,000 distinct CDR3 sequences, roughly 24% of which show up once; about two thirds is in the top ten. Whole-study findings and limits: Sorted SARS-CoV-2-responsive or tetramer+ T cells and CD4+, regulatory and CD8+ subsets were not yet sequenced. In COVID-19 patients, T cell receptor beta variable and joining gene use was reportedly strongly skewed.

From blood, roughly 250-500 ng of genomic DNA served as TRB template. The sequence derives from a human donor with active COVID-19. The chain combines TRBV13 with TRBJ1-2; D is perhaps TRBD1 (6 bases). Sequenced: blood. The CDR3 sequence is CASTHPGQGPYGYTF. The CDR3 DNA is TGTGCCAGCACCCACCCAGGGCAGGGGCCCTATGGCTACACCTTC.